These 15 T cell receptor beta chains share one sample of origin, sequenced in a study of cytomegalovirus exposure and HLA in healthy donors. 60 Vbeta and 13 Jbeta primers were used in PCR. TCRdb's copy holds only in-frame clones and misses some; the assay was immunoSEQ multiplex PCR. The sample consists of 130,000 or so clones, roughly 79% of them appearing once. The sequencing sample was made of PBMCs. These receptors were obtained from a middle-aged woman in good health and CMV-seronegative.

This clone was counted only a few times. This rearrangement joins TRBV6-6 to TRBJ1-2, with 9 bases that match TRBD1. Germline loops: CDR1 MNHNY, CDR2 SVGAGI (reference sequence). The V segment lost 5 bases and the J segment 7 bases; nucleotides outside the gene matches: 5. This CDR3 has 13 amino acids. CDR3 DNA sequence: TGTGCCAGCAGTGACAGGGGGGCTGGTGGCTACACCTTC. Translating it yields CASSDRGAGGYTF.

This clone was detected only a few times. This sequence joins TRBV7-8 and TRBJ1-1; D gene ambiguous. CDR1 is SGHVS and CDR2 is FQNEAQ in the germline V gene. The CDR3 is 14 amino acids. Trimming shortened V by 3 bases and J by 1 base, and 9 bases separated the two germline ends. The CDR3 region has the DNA TGTGCCAGCAGCTTCCGACGGGAGAACACTGAAGCTTTCTTT. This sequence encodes CASSFRRENTEAFF.

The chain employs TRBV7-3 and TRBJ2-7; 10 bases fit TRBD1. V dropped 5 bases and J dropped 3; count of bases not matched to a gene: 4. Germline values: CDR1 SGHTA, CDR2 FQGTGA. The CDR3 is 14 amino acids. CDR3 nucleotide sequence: TGTGCCAGCAGCCCCGGGACAGGGGACTACGAGCAGTACTTC. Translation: CASSPGTGDYEQYF.

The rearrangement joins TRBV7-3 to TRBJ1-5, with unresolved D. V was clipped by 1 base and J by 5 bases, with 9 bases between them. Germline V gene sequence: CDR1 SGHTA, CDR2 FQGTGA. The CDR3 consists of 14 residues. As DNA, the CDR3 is TGTGCCAGCAGCTTAAATCCGGGTGATCAGCCCCAGCATTTT. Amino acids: CASSLNPGDQPQHF.

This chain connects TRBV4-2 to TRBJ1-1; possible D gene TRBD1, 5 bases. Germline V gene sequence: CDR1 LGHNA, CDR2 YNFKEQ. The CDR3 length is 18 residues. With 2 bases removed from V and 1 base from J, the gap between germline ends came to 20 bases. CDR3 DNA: TGTGCCAGCAGCCAACAAGTGGGATTGGGGGGAGCGAACACTGAAGCTTTCTTT. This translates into CASSQQVGLGGANTEAFF.

CDR3 region: CSVVARNTEAFF. CDR3 sequence (DNA): TGCAGCGTTGTAGCACGGAACACTGAAGCTTTCTTT. The chain has TRBV29-1 and TRBJ1-1, with D hard to call. Germline V CDR1 and CDR2: SQVTM, ANQGSEA. The V gene lost 4 bases and the J gene lost 1 base, with 7 bases spanning the gap. The CDR3 spans 12 residues.

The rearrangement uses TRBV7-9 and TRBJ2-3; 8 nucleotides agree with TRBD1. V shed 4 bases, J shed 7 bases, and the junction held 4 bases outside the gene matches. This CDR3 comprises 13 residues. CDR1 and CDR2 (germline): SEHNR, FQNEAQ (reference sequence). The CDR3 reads CASSSYRGNTQYF. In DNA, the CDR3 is TGTGCCAGCAGCTCCTACAGGGGGAATACGCAGTATTTT.

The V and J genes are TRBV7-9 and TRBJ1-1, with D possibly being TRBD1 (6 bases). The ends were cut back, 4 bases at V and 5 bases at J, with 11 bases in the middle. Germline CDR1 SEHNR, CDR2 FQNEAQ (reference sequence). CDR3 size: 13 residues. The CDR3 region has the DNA TGTGCCAGCAGCTCACCAGGGGCTACTGAAGCTTTCTTT. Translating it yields CASSSPGATEAFF.

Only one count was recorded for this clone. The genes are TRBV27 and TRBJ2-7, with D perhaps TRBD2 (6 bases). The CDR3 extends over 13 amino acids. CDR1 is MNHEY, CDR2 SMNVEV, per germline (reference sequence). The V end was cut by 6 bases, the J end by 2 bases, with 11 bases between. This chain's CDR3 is CASRWTGAYEQYF. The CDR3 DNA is TGTGCCAGCAGGTGGACGGGAGCCTACGAGCAGTACTTC.

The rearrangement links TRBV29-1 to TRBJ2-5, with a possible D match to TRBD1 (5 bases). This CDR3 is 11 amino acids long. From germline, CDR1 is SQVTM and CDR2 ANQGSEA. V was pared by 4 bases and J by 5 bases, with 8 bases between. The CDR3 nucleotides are TGCAGCGTTGGACAGCTTGAGACCCAGTACTTC. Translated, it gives CSVGQLETQYF.

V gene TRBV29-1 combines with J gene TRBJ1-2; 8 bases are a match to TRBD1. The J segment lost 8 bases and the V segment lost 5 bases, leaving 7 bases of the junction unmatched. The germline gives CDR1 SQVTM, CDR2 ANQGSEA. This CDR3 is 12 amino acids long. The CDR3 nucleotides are TGCAGCGTTTGGACAGGGAGGGAGGGCTACACCTTC. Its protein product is CSVWTGREGYTF. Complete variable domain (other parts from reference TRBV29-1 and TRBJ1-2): SAVISQKPSRDICQRGTSLTIQCQVDSQVTMMFWYRQQPGQSLTLIATANQGSEATYESGFVIDKFPISRPNLTFSTLTVSNMSPEDSSIYLCSVWTGREGYTFGSGTRLTVV.

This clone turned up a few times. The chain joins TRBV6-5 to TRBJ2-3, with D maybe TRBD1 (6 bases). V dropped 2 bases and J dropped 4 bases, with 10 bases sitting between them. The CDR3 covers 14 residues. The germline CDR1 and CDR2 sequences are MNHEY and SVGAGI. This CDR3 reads CASSYVGAADTQYF. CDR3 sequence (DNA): TGTGCCAGCAGTTACGTGGGGGCGGCAGATACGCAGTATTTT.

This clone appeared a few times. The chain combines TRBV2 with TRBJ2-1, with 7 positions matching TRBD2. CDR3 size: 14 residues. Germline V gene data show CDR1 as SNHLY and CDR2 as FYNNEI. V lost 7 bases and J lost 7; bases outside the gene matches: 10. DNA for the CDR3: TGTGCCAGCACTCAGCGGGATATGGGGAATGAGCAGTTCTTC. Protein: CASTQRDMGNEQFF. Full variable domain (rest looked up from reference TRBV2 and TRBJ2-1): EPEVTQTPSHQVTQMGQEVILRCVPISNHLYFYWYRQILGQKVEFLVSFYNNEISEKSEIFDDQFSVERPDGSNFTLKIRSTKLEDSAMYFCASTQRDMGNEQFFGPGTRLTVL.

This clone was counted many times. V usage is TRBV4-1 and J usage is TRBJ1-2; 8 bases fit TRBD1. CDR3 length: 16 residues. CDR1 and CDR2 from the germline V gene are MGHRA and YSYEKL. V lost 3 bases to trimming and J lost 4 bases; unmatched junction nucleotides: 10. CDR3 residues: CASSHGQGSFVYGYTF. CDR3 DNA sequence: TGCGCCAGCAGCCATGGACAGGGTTCTTTTGTCTATGGCTACACCTTC.

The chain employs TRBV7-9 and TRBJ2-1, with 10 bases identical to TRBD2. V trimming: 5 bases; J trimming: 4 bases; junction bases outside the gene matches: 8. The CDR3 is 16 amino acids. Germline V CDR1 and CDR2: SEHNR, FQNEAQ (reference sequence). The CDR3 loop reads CASSPISGLAYNEQFF. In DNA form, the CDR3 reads TGTGCCAGCAGCCCAATATCGGGACTAGCGTACAATGAGCAGTTCTTC.